The rows below give T cell receptor beta chains drawn from one sample of a study of technical replicates of blood from a few donors. Only in-frame clones appear in the TCRdb table, and some are missing; sequencing was by immunoSEQ multiplex PCR. The sample holds tens of thousands of clones, 80% to 95% seen once. The sample consisted of T cells isolated from PBMCs. These receptors were obtained from a human donor in good health. The CDR3 runs from the conserved cysteine through the conserved F or W. The D gene is left open where the match is weak. A clone size is listed for some rows: how often the clone was seen (once, few, many), or a class if it is expanded.

-,-,TRBV6-7,TRBJ2-7,CAIERGRYF,TGTGCCATCGAGAGAGGTCGGTACTTC
-,-,TRBV5-4,TRBJ1-2,CASRIFQGFDYGYTF,TGTGCCAGCAGGATATTCCAGGGGTTCGACTATGGCTACACCTTC
TRBD1,once,TRBV28,TRBJ1-2,CASSFGDRTIYGYTF,TGTGCCAGCAGTTTCGGGGACAGGACGATCTATGGCTACACCTTC
TRBD2,-,TRBV18,TRBJ2-7,CASSPAGGYEQYF,TGTGCCAGCTCACCAGCGGGAGGGTACGAGCAGTACTTC
TRBD1,once,TRBV27,TRBJ1-4,CASSSGQGFEKLFF,TGTGCCAGCAGTTCCGGACAGGGATTTGAAAAACTGTTTTTT
-,-,TRBV27,TRBJ1-5,CASSTLSGASNQPQHF,TGTGCCAGCAGTACTCTCTCAGGGGCAAGCAATCAGCCCCAGCATTTT
TRBD1,-,TRBV7-9,TRBJ2-3,CASSLAGQGATDTQYF,TGTGCCAGCAGCTTAGCTGGACAGGGAGCTACAGATACGCAGTATTTT
-,once,TRBV28,TRBJ1-5,CASTQGGGRGQPQHF,TGTGCCAGCACCCAGGGAGGGGGGAGAGGTCAGCCCCAGCATTTT
-,-,TRBV28,TRBJ1-2,CASSLNRDTIYGYTF,TGTGCCAGCAGTTTAAACCGGGACACAATCTATGGCTACACCTTC
-,-,TRBV7-9,TRBJ1-4,CASSLGGEKLFF,TGTGCCAGCAGCTTAGGAGGCGAAAAACTGTTTTTT
-,-,TRBV19,TRBJ2-7,CASSTPVEQYF,TGTGCCAGTAGTACCCCGGTCGAGCAGTACTTC
TRBD1,-,TRBV27,TRBJ1-2,CASSSTGTHGYTF,TGTGCCAGCAGTTCGACAGGGACTCATGGCTACACCTTC
-,few,TRBV29-1,TRBJ2-2,CSVEIRGTGELFF,TGCAGCGTTGAAATAAGGGGGACCGGGGAGCTGTTTTTT
TRBD1,-,TRBV6-1,TRBJ1-3,CASSDRGQSGNTIYF,TGTGCCAGCAGTGACAGGGGGCAGTCTGGAAACACCATATATTTT
-,-,TRBV28,TRBJ1-4,CASSLLQGEKLFF,TGTGCCAGCAGTTTGCTCCAGGGGGAAAAACTGTTTTTT
TRBD2,-,TRBV5-1,TRBJ2-7,CASSFLAGGYYEQYF,TGCGCCAGCAGCTTCCTAGCGGGAGGATATTACGAGCAGTACTTC
TRBD1,-,TRBV10-3,TRBJ2-3,CAISESRTGSTDTQYF,TGTGCCATCAGTGAGTCAAGGACAGGGAGCACAGATACGCAGTATTTT
-,-,TRBV5-8,TRBJ2-7,CASSYWGDRVDEQYF,TGTGCCAGCAGCTATTGGGGCGACAGAGTCGACGAGCAGTACTTC
-,-,TRBV5-5,TRBJ1-5,CASSPRNIVGNQPQHF,TGTGCCAGCAGCCCCCGAAACATCGTCGGCAATCAGCCCCAGCATTTT
-,-,TRBV27,TRBJ1-4,CASSFSVRDSEKLFF,TGTGCCAGCAGTTTTAGTGTCAGAGACTCTGAAAAACTGTTTTTT
TRBD1,-,TRBV29-1,TRBJ1-5,CSVELGTGPNQPQHF,TGCAGCGTAGAACTTGGGACAGGGCCTAATCAGCCCCAGCATTTT
TRBD1,-,TRBV7-9,TRBJ1-2,CASSLPLQGPYGYTF,TGTGCCAGCAGCTTACCGTTACAGGGGCCTTATGGCTACACCTTC